This TCR beta chain was recorded in a study of cytomegalovirus exposure and HLA in healthy donors. Whole-study findings and limits: Fewer N-insertions than the approximately 700-donor mean were reportedly shown by an Asian-associated ancestry cluster in a later analysis. TRBV6-2, TRBV6-3 and some other V segments were unresolvable in 87-base-pair reads.

PCR primers comprised 60 Vbeta and 13 Jbeta primers. Generated by immunoSEQ multiplex PCR, the TCRdb table keeps only in-frame clones and is missing some. The profile shows fewer than 250,000 clones, approximately 80% of them singletons. This clone was observed a few times. Its antigen is unidentified. The donors (healthy individuals) were bone marrow donors. Germline V gene data show CDR1 as SGHNT and CDR2 as YYREEE (reference sequence). V lost 7 bases and J 2 bases, leaving 12 bases between the germline ends. The CDR3 extends over 13 amino acids. This TCR was recovered from a boy aged 2 to 9 in good health and CMV-seronegative. The sequenced material came from PBMCs. The chain carries TRBV5-4 and TRBJ1-1; D remains ambiguous. CDR3 sequence reads: CASHGRENTEAFF. In DNA form, the CDR3 reads TGTGCCAGCCATGGCCGGGAAAACACTGAAGCTTTCTTT.